This TCR beta chain was captured in a study of blood T cell repertoires in COVID-19. CDR1 is GTSNPN and CDR2 is SVGIG in the germline V gene (reference sequence). The ends were cut back, 0 bases at V and 5 bases at J, with 14 bases in the middle. This CDR3 is built from 16 residues. Original processing notes: Amplification from reference gene primers served as the basis for estimated nucleated cell counts. Sequenced by immunoSEQ multiplex PCR; TCRdb stores in-frame clones only, minus some. V and J calls and clone size follow that table, whereas D and trimming were derived from the DNA. This table holds roughly 250,000 clones, approximately 86% found once.

The clonotype comes from a woman in her thirties with acute COVID-19. The chain links TRBV30 to TRBJ1-6; D possibly corresponds to TRBD1 (5 bases). The sequencing sample was made of PBMCs or T cells enriched from blood (not recorded which). The DNA of the CDR3 is TGTGCCTGGAGTGTACGGAGGGGAGGTAATAATTCACCCCTCCACTTT. It is translated as CAWSVRRGGNNSPLHF. Drawing the rest from reference TRBV30 and TRBJ1-6, the complete variable domain is SQTIHQWPATLVQPVGSPLSLECTVEGTSNPNLYWYRQAAGRGLQLLFYSVGIGQISSEVPQNLSASRPQDRQFILSSKKLLLSDSGFYLCAWSVRRGGNNSPLHFGNGTRLTVT.